These 10 T cell receptor beta chains share one sample of origin, sequenced in a study of follicular helper T cells after annual influenza vaccination. Only in-frame clones appear in the TCRdb table, and some are missing; sequencing was by immunoSEQ multiplex PCR. The table records 10,000 or so clones, about four fifths of them present only once. Stated time point: 2014-2015 season, 7 days after vaccination. The sample was CXCR5- memory CD4+ T cells sorted from blood, taken 7 days after influenza vaccination. These receptors originate from an adult who received the influenza vaccine.

The rearrangement links TRBV7-6 to TRBJ2-3; no clear D. Trimming pared 1 base from V and 4 bases from J, leaving 12 bases between. This CDR3 contains 15 residues. CDR1 is SGHVS, CDR2 FNYEAQ, per germline. Here the CDR3 reads CASSLGMGWSDTQYF. The CDR3 nucleotides are TGTGCCAGCAGCTTAGGTATGGGTTGGTCAGATACGCAGTATTTT. Full variable domain (rest looked up from reference TRBV7-6 and TRBJ2-3): GAGVSQSPRYKVTKRGQDVALRCDPISGHVSLYWYRQALGQGPEFLTYFNYEAQQDKSGLPNDRFSAERPEGSISTLTIQRTEQRDSAMYRCASSLGMGWSDTQYFGPGTRLTVL.

The V call is TRBV5-1, the J call TRBJ2-5, with D unclear. Trimming took 4 bases from V and 0 from J, leaving 10 bases between them. CDR1 and CDR2 (germline): SGHRS, YFSETQ. The CDR3 runs 14 residues. CDR3: CASSMGSNQETQYF. The CDR3 region has the DNA TGCGCCAGCAGCATGGGCTCTAACCAAGAGACCCAGTACTTC.

The rearrangement joins TRBV11-2 to TRBJ1-6, with 11 bases fitting TRBD1. The CDR3 extends over 16 amino acids. Germline V gives CDR1 SGHAT, CDR2 FQNNGV. The V and J ends lost 3 bases and 4 bases, in that order; junction bases with no gene match: 2. The CDR3 region has the DNA TGTGCCAGCAGCTTCGGACAGGGGGCTTATAATTCACCCCTCCACTTT. Translated: CASSFGQGAYNSPLHF. Looking up the rest from reference TRBV11-2 and TRBJ1-6 gives the full variable domain: EAGVAQSPRYKIIEKRQSVAFWCNPISGHATLYWYQQILGQGPKLLIQFQNNGVVDDSQLPKDRFSAERLKGVDSTLKIQPAKLEDSAVYLCASSFGQGAYNSPLHFGNGTRLTVT.

A note on this clone: Other DNA sequences within the sample encode an identical CDR3. This chain uses TRBV5-4 with TRBJ2-7, with 10 bases aligning to TRBD2. Germline trimming cut 5 bases from V and 0 bases from J; bases unmatched to any gene: 11. Germline V lookup: CDR1 SGHNT, CDR2 YYREEE (reference sequence). This CDR3 spans 17 amino acids. CDR3 bases: TGTGCCAGCAGTTTTCGAGCGGGAGGGCAGAGCTCCTACGAGCAGTACTTC. Translating gives CASSFRAGGQSSYEQYF. Based on the CDR3 plus reference TRBV5-4 and TRBJ2-7, the full variable domain is ETGVTQSPTHLIKTRGQQVTLRCSSQSGHNTVSWYQQALGQGPQFIFQYYREEENGRGNFPPRFSGLQFPNYSSELNVNALELDDSALYLCASSFRAGGQSSYEQYFGPGTRLTVT.

The rearrangement uses TRBV5-1 and TRBJ2-1, with 10 positions matching TRBD2. CDR3 size: 14 residues. The trim removed 0 bases at V and 7 bases at J, leaving 1 base unmatched. The V gene's germline CDR1 is SGHRS and CDR2 YFSETQ. CDR3 in amino acids: CASSLGTSGNEQFF. The CDR3 nucleotides read TGCGCCAGCAGCTTGGGGACTAGCGGAAATGAGCAGTTCTTC.

CDR3 coding DNA: TGTGCCAGCAGTTTTGGCAGCCAGGCAACTAATGAAAAACTGTTTTTT. It translates to CASSFGSQATNEKLFF. The chain has TRBV28 and TRBJ1-4; D unclear. Germline lookup yields CDR1 MDHEN and CDR2 SYDVKM. The V end lost 3 bases, the J end lost 0 bases, and 11 bases lay between the germline ends. The length of the CDR3 is 16 residues.

V is TRBV7-8 and J is TRBJ2-3; 8 nucleotides align to TRBD1. With V trimmed by 1 base and J by 2 bases, 5 bases remained unmatched. The V gene's germline CDR1 is SGHVS and CDR2 FQNEAQ. The CDR3 is 16 amino acids. CDR3 loop: CASSLGSGGYTDTQYF. CDR3 DNA sequence: TGTGCCAGCAGCTTAGGGTCAGGGGGCTACACAGATACGCAGTATTTT.

This clone was recorded once. The CDR3 nucleotides read TGTGCCAGCAGTTTTCGGGCGAATGAAAAACTGTTTTTT. Its translation: CASSFRANEKLFF. This chain uses TRBV28 with TRBJ1-4; the D is unclear. There are 13 residues in the CDR3. V lost 3 bases and J 5 bases, leaving 7 bases between the germline ends. In germline, CDR1 is MDHEN, CDR2 SYDVKM. The complete variable domain, with remaining parts taken from reference TRBV28 and TRBJ1-4, reads DVKVTQSSRYLVKRTGEKVFLECVQDMDHENMFWYRQDPGLGLRLIYFSYDVKMKEKGDIPEGYSVSREKKERFSLILESASTNQTSMYLCASSFRANEKLFFGSGTQLSVL.

The genes are TRBV6-1 and TRBJ1-2, with a tentative D call TRBD1 (6 bases). The CDR3 runs 17 residues. V lost 1 base and J 0 bases, leaving 15 bases between the germline ends. Germline V CDR1 and CDR2: MNHNS, SASEGT. The CDR3 here is CASSEVGGGGPNYGYTF. The DNA of the CDR3 is TGTGCCAGCAGTGAAGTGGGAGGTGGGGGGCCTAACTATGGCTACACCTTC.

V usage is TRBV27 and J usage is TRBJ2-5, with a tentative D call TRBD2 (6 bases). Between the trimmed V and J ends, which lost 4 bases and 2 bases, there was a span of 17 bases. Germline lookup yields CDR1 MNHEY and CDR2 SMNVEV (reference sequence). The CDR3 spans 16 residues. CDR3 in amino acids: CASSSALASNQETQYF. CDR3 DNA sequence: TGTGCCAGCAGTTCCGCTCTAGCGAGCAATCAAGAGACCCAGTACTTC.